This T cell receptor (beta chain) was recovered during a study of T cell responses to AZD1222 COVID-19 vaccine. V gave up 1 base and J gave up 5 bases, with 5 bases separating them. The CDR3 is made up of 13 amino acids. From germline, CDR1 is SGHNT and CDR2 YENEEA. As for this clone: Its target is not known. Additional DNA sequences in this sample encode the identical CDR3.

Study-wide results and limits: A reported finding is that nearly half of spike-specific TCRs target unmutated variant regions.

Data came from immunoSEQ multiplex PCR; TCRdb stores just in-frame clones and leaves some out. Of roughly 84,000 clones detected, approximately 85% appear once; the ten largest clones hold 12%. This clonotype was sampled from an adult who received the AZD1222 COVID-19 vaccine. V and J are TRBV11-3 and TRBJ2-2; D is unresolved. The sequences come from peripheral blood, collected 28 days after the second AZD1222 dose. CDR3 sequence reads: CASSLAGTGELFF. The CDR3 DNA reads TGTGCCAGCAGCTTAGCTGGAACCGGGGAGCTGTTTTTT.